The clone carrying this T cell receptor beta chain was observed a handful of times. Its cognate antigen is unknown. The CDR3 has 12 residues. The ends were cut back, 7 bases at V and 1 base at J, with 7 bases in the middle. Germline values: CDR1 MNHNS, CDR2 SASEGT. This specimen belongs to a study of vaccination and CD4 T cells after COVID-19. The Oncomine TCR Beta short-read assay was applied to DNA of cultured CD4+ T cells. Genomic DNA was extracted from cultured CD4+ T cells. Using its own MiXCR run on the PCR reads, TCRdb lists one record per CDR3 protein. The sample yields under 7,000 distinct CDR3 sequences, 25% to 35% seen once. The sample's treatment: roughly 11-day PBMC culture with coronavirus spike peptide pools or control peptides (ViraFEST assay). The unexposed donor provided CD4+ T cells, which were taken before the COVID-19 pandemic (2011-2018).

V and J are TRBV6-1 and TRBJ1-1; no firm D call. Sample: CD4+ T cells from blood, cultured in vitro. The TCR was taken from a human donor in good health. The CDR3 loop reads CASTIGNTEAFF. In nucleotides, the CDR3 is TGTGCCAGCACCATAGGGAACACTGAAGCTTTCTTT.